This entry lists 13 T cell receptor beta chains sequenced from one sample in a study of T cell responses to AZD1222 COVID-19 vaccine. Assay used: immunoSEQ multiplex PCR; TCRdb lists only in-frame clones, some missing. The sample holds tens of thousands of clones; 80% to 90% are singletons and the top ten take 30% to 35%. Sample: peripheral blood, taken on day 0 of AZD1222 vaccination. The source of these receptors is an adult in good health.

This clone was seen a single time. The chain is built from TRBV30 and TRBJ1-1; D not resolved. Trimming left V 2 bases short and J 13 bases short, with 23 bases between. The germline CDR1 and CDR2 sequences are GTSNPN and SVGIG (reference sequence). The CDR3 extends over 14 amino acids. The CDR3 nucleotides read TGTGCCTGGAGTATTAAAACGGGCCCCCGGACCGGTTTCTTT. It encodes CAWSIKTGPRTGFF.

The J gene is TRBJ2-1, the V gene TRBV9, with 9 bases aligning to TRBD2. V lost 7 bases to trimming and J lost 0 bases; unmatched junction nucleotides: 8. Germline loops: CDR1 SGDLS, CDR2 YYNGEE. CDR3 length: 16 amino acids. In nucleotides, the CDR3 is TGTGCCAGCGCAGGTCATAGCGGGAGCTCCTACAATGAGCAGTTCTTC. Protein sequence: CASAGHSGSSYNEQFF.

There are a few counts of this clone. The V and J genes are TRBV6-5 and TRBJ1-5, with D hard to call. Germline V CDR1 and CDR2: MNHEY, SVGAGI. CDR3 size: 15 residues. V lost 0 bases, J lost 2 bases, and 8 bases lay in between. In nucleotides, the CDR3 is TGTGCCAGCAGTTACTCATGGCCAGGCAATCAGCCCCAGCATTTT. Its translation: CASSYSWPGNQPQHF.

The chain combines TRBV7-8 with TRBJ2-1, with D tentatively TRBD2 (6 bases). Germline assignment: CDR1 SGHVS and CDR2 FQNEAQ. The length of the CDR3 is 15 residues. V was pared by 1 base and J by 7 bases, with 14 bases between. The CDR3 is CASSLGGRGGNEQFF. CDR3 DNA sequence: TGTGCCAGCAGCTTAGGTGGGAGAGGAGGGAATGAGCAGTTCTTC.

This chain links TRBV5-1 with TRBJ2-5, with D possibly matching TRBD2 (6 bases). Per the germline V gene, CDR1 is SGHRS and CDR2 is YFSETQ. This CDR3 region has 14 residues. The V end lost 1 base, the J end lost 7 bases, and 14 bases lay between the germline ends. For the CDR3, the DNA is TGCGCCAGCAGCTTGAAACAGCAGGGAGGGACCCAGTACTTC. This gives the protein CASSLKQQGGTQYF.

The chain recombines TRBV7-6 with TRBJ2-7, with 14 bases lining up with TRBD2. This CDR3 contains 15 residues. Germline trimming cut 5 bases from V and 2 bases from J; bases unmatched to any gene: 2. Germline V lookup: CDR1 SGHVS, CDR2 FNYEAQ. DNA of the CDR3: TGTGCCAGCAGCCCGACTAGCGGGAGGGCCTACGAGCAGTACTTC. It yields the protein CASSPTSGRAYEQYF.

The rearrangement uses TRBV5-4 and TRBJ1-6, with D possibly matching TRBD1 (6 bases). Deletions cut 4 bases from V and 0 bases from J, with 14 bases between. CDR1 SGHNT and CDR2 YYREEE come from the germline V gene (reference sequence). The CDR3 totals 17 residues. Here the CDR3 reads CASSRRGASSYNSPLHF. CDR3 DNA: TGTGCCAGCAGCCGTCGGGGGGCGAGCTCCTATAATTCACCCCTCCACTTT.

This clone was seen a single time. The gene calls are TRBV12-3 or TRBV12-4 and TRBJ2-5; no definite D call. The CDR3 length is 13 residues. Trimming stripped 6 bases from V and 4 bases from J, with 12 bases between. The CDR3 protein is CASRRRAGETQYF. The CDR3 DNA reads TGTGCCAGCAGGCGAAGGGCCGGAGAGACCCAGTACTTC.

J is TRBJ2-1 and V is TRBV29-1; D gene uncertain. The CDR3 spans 13 residues. Between the trimmed V and J ends, which lost 5 bases and 8 bases, there was a span of 16 bases. The germline V gene encodes CDR1 SQVTM and CDR2 ANQGSEA. CDR3 DNA: TGCAGCGTTAATGGGATACATTTGGATGAGCAGTTCTTC. Translated, it gives CSVNGIHLDEQFF.

The chain couples TRBV7-9 to TRBJ1-2; no reliable D call. The ends were cut back, 2 bases at V and 7 bases at J, with 17 bases in the middle. The CDR3 is made up of 15 amino acids. Germline CDR1 reads SEHNR; CDR2 reads FQNEAQ (reference sequence). The CDR3 protein is CASSLTRTANLGYTF. The CDR3 DNA reads TGTGCCAGCAGCTTAACCCGGACGGCTAATCTTGGCTACACCTTC. The whole variable domain, remainder taken from reference TRBV7-9 and TRBJ1-2, is DTGVSQNPRHKITKRGQNVTFRCDPISEHNRLYWYRQTLGQGPEFLTYFQNEAQLEKSRLLSDRFSAERPKGSFSTLEIQRTEQGDSAMYLCASSLTRTANLGYTFGSGTRLTVV.

This sequence joins TRBV5-8 and TRBJ2-1; D remains ambiguous. The CDR3 runs 14 residues. The germline CDR1 and CDR2 sequences are SGHTS and YDEGEE. Trimming left V 0 bases short and J 5 bases short, with 9 bases between. CDR3 region: CASSLGVWDNEQFF. CDR3 sequence (DNA): TGTGCCAGCAGCTTGGGCGTATGGGACAATGAGCAGTTCTTC.

The gene calls are TRBV2 and TRBJ1-6; 10 nucleotides match TRBD1. The J segment lost 9 bases and the V segment lost 5 bases, leaving 1 base of the junction unmatched. The CDR3 extends over 13 amino acids. Germline CDR1 SNHLY, CDR2 FYNNEI. CDR3: CASSRTGGSPLHF. CDR3 sequence (DNA): TGTGCCAGCAGTCGGACAGGGGGTTCACCCCTCCACTTT.

J is TRBJ1-3 and V is TRBV5-1, with a weak D call TRBD1 (5 bases). Per germline, CDR1 SGHRS and CDR2 YFSETQ. V lost 3 bases and J lost 1, with 11 bases in between. The CDR3 extends over 15 amino acids. The chain's CDR3 is CASSYSGLSGNTIYF. CDR3 DNA sequence: TGCGCCAGCAGCTACTCAGGGTTATCTGGAAACACCATATATTTT.